Below are 24 T cell receptor beta chains sequenced from a single sample in a study of cytomegalovirus exposure and HLA in healthy donors. PCR primers comprised 60 Vbeta and 13 Jbeta primers. Clones were sequenced by immunoSEQ multiplex PCR, and TCRdb holds only the in-frame ones, with some missing. The table has about 160,000 clones, almost 80% seen once; the top ten hold over 0.95%. Sequencing was done on a sample of PBMCs. These TCRs come from a woman in her 50s in good health and CMV-seronegative.

The chain has TRBV28 and TRBJ2-4, with a weak D call TRBD2 (5 bases). This CDR3 spans 15 amino acids. The germline V gene encodes CDR1 MDHEN and CDR2 SYDVKM. Trimming cost V 6 bases and J 9 bases, with 21 bases left between them. CDR3 loop: CASRPRGSRSGIQYF. CDR3 bases: TGTGCCAGCAGACCCCGTGGGTCGCGGAGCGGCATTCAGTACTTC.

The chain carries TRBV2 and TRBJ1-2; D may be TRBD1 (5 bases). With 3 bases removed from V and 4 bases from J, the gap between germline ends came to 9 bases. This CDR3 is 13 amino acids long. The germline V gene encodes CDR1 SNHLY and CDR2 FYNNEI. This CDR3 is CASSEAQGYGYTF. The CDR3 coding sequence is TGTGCCAGCAGTGAGGCGCAGGGCTATGGCTACACCTTC. Combining the CDR3 with reference TRBV2 and TRBJ1-2 gives the whole variable domain EPEVTQTPSHQVTQMGQEVILRCVPISNHLYFYWYRQILGQKVEFLVSFYNNEISEKSEIFDDQFSVERPDGSNFTLKIRSTKLEDSAMYFCASSEAQGYGYTFGSGTRLTVV.

The rearrangement links TRBV29-1 to TRBJ2-7, with a weak D call TRBD2 (6 bases). CDR1 SQVTM and CDR2 ANQGSEA come from the germline V gene. There are 12 residues in the CDR3. V lost 6 bases and J lost 6, with 15 bases in between. The CDR3 DNA is TGCAGCGTGACTTCGGGGGTGGGCGAGCAGTACTTC. Amino acid sequence: CSVTSGVGEQYF.

CDR3 bases: TGTGCCAGTAGTTCCCCCGGGCCAACTCACACCGGGGAGCTGTTTTTT. Its protein is CASSSPGPTHTGELFF. The V gene is TRBV19, the J gene TRBJ1-3, with D hard to call. Judging by the DNA end, TRBJ2-2 fits better; the J call may be wrong. Germline CDR1 LNHDA, CDR2 SQIVND (reference sequence). This CDR3 has 16 amino acids.

The table lists this clone with a few counts. The chain employs TRBV28 and TRBJ1-4; D possibly corresponds to TRBD1 (5 bases). CDR3 length: 16 residues. Trimming took off 6 bases at V and 0 bases at J, with 14 bases between the two ends. CDR1 MDHEN and CDR2 SYDVKM come from the germline V gene. The CDR3 reads CASSNPTGTTNEKLFF. CDR3 nucleotides: TGTGCCAGCAGCAACCCAACAGGTACAACTAATGAAAAACTGTTTTTT.

The chain employs TRBV19 and TRBJ1-6, with D possibly being TRBD1 (5 bases). The ends were cut back, 5 bases at V and 7 bases at J, with 15 bases in the middle. CDR3 size: 15 residues. Germline-derived CDR1 and CDR2 are LNHDA and SQIVND (reference sequence). CDR3 protein: CASSLLTVQNSPLHF. CDR3 in DNA: TGTGCCAGTAGTCTCCTGACAGTTCAAAATTCACCCCTCCACTTT.

V and J are TRBV28 and TRBJ2-1; D not certain. CDR3 length equals 10 residues. Germline loops: CDR1 MDHEN, CDR2 SYDVKM. V was shortened by 3 bases and J by 9 bases, with 3 bases between the two germline ends. The CDR3 spells CASSFGEQFF. Written as DNA, the CDR3 is TGTGCCAGCAGTTTCGGTGAGCAGTTCTTC.

In this sample, this clone turned up once. CDR3 nucleotide sequence: TGTGCCAGCAGCAAGGGAGCGGATCAGCCCCAGCATTTT. Translated: CASSKGADQPQHF. The chain recombines TRBV14 with TRBJ1-5, with D uncertain. Trimming removed 5 bases from V and 5 bases from J, with 10 bases in between. CDR3 size: 13 residues. The germline CDR1 and CDR2 sequences are SGHDN and FVKESK. Filled out from reference TRBV14 and TRBJ1-5, the complete variable domain reads EAGVTQFPSHSVIEKGQTVTLRCDPISGHDNLYWYRRVMGKEIKFLLHFVKESKQDESGMPNNRFLAERTGGTYSTLKVQPAELEDSGVYFCASSKGADQPQHFGDGTRLSIL.

The DNA for the CDR3 is TGTGCCAGCAGCACTCACAGGAGTAGCAATCAGCCCCAGCATTTT. Translating it yields CASSTHRSSNQPQHF. The gene calls are TRBV6-5 and TRBJ1-5, with TRBD1 as a possible D gene (5 bases). Germline CDR1 is MNHEY and CDR2 is SVGAGI. Deletions cut 6 bases from V and 0 bases from J, with 12 bases between. The CDR3 is made up of 15 amino acids.

This clone was found a few times. The gene calls are TRBV6-5 and TRBJ1-1, with D unresolved. The CDR3 is 14 amino acids. Trimming left V 0 bases short and J 4 bases short, with 9 bases between. Germline values: CDR1 MNHEY, CDR2 SVGAGI. This CDR3 reads CASSYSREITEAFF. The CDR3 DNA is TGTGCCAGCAGTTACTCAAGGGAGATCACTGAAGCTTTCTTT.

This clone was recorded once. The chain employs TRBV28 and TRBJ1-2, with D perhaps matching TRBD1 (6 bases). Germline CDR1 reads MDHEN; CDR2 reads SYDVKM. Trimming left V 5 bases short and J 5 bases short, with 9 bases between. The CDR3 runs 12 residues. The CDR3 loop reads CASSPQGYGYTF. CDR3 bases: TGTGCCAGCAGTCCTCAGGGGTATGGCTACACCTTC.

This chain connects TRBV7-8 to TRBJ2-7; 11 bases match TRBD2. V was pared by 4 bases and J by 2 bases, with 7 bases of the junction left unmatched. The CDR3 sequence is 16 residues long. Germline values: CDR1 SGHVS, CDR2 FQNEAQ. The CDR3 here is CASSSPPSGGTYEQYF. The CDR3 region has the DNA TGTGCCAGCAGCTCGCCTCCTAGCGGGGGGACCTACGAGCAGTACTTC.

The chain recombines TRBV15 with TRBJ1-2, with D uncertain. This CDR3 is built from 13 residues. Looked up from germline, CDR1 is LNHNV and CDR2 is YYDKDF (reference sequence). The V gene lost 0 bases and the J gene lost 7 bases, with 9 bases spanning the gap. The CDR3, as DNA: TGTGCCACCAGCAGAGATCTGGAGGTTGGCTACACCTTC. It encodes CATSRDLEVGYTF. Based on the CDR3 plus reference TRBV15 and TRBJ1-2, the full variable domain is DAMVIQNPRYQVTQFGKPVTLSCSQTLNHNVMYWYQQKSSQAPKLLFHYYDKDFNNEADTPDNFQSRRPNTSFCFLDIRSPGLGDTAMYLCATSRDLEVGYTFGSGTRLTVV.

The chain combines TRBV7-2 with TRBJ2-3, with TRBD2 matching over 10 bases. The V gene's germline CDR1 is SGHTA and CDR2 FQGNSA. The CDR3 runs to 19 residues. Trimming took 3 bases from V and 4 from J; bases not matched to a gene: 16. Here the CDR3 reads CASSFGLAGEHPWSDTQYF. The DNA of the CDR3 is TGTGCCAGCAGCTTTGGGCTAGCGGGAGAGCACCCGTGGTCAGATACGCAGTATTTT. Together with reference TRBV7-2 and TRBJ2-3, the CDR3 gives the full variable domain: GAGVSQSPSNKVTEKGKDVELRCDPISGHTALYWYRQSLGQGLEFLIYFQGNSAPDKSGLPSDRFSAERTGGSVSTLTIQRTQQEDSAVYLCASSFGLAGEHPWSDTQYFGPGTRLTVL.

V usage is TRBV5-1 and J usage is TRBJ1-4; D is possibly TRBD1 (6 bases). This CDR3 spans 18 amino acids. The V end lost 4 bases, the J end lost 1 base, and 20 bases lay between the germline ends. CDR1 is SGHRS, CDR2 YFSETQ, per germline. The CDR3 DNA reads TGCGCCAGCAGCCCCATAGGACAGCCCTCGGGAACTAATGAAAAACTGTTTTTT. Amino acids: CASSPIGQPSGTNEKLFF. The whole variable domain, remainder taken from reference TRBV5-1 and TRBJ1-4, is KAGVTQTPRYLIKTRGQQVTLSCSPISGHRSVSWYQQTPGQGLQFLFEYFSETQRNKGNFPGRFSGRQFSNSRSEMNVSTLELGDSALYLCASSPIGQPSGTNEKLFFGSGTQLSVL.

Remarks on this clone: Other nucleotide sequences in the sample specify the same CDR3. V usage is TRBV19 and J usage is TRBJ1-5; D possibly corresponds to TRBD1 (6 bases). Germline-derived CDR1 and CDR2 are LNHDA and SQIVND (reference sequence). V was trimmed by 9 bases and J by 2 bases, leaving 11 bases between them. CDR3 size: 13 residues. CDR3 residues: CASSPGGNQPQHF. The CDR3, as DNA: TGTGCCAGCTCCCCAGGGGGCAATCAGCCCCAGCATTTT.

The gene calls are TRBV7-8 and TRBJ2-3, with 9 bases aligning to TRBD1. This CDR3 spans 17 amino acids. Unmatched junction bases numbered 8, after V lost 3 bases and J lost 1 base. Germline CDR1 is SGHVS and CDR2 is FQNEAQ. CDR3 sequence: CASSFSGTGIGTDTQYF. CDR3 coding DNA: TGTGCCAGCAGCTTCTCCGGGACAGGGATAGGCACAGATACGCAGTATTTT.

This clone was detected a few times. The chain uses TRBV5-1 and TRBJ2-7, with TRBD2 identical over 12 bases. With V trimmed by 4 bases and J by 0 bases, 5 bases remained unmatched. CDR1 is SGHRS and CDR2 is YFSETQ in the germline V gene. The CDR3 is made up of 16 amino acids. Here the CDR3 DNA reads TGCGCCAGCAGCCTCTCGACTAGCGGGGGCTCCTACGAGCAGTACTTC. It specifies CASSLSTSGGSYEQYF.

J is TRBJ1-1 and V is TRBV5-1, with D tentatively TRBD1 (5 bases). V gave up 0 bases and J gave up 3 bases, with 9 bases separating them. The CDR3 is 14 residues long. CDR1 is SGHRS, CDR2 YFSETQ, per germline. The CDR3 DNA reads TGCGCCAGCAGCTTGGGGGGACTAGACACTGAAGCTTTCTTT. This codes for CASSLGGLDTEAFF.

This chain joins TRBV28 and TRBJ1-5, with 7 bases lining up with TRBD1. The CDR3 is 15 residues long. Germline V gives CDR1 MDHEN, CDR2 SYDVKM. V dropped 8 bases and J dropped 5; count of bases not matched to a gene: 12. CDR3 sequence: CASRTGSFGHQPQHF. Here the CDR3 DNA reads TGTGCCAGCCGGACAGGCAGTTTCGGCCATCAGCCCCAGCATTTT.

The chain joins TRBV19 to TRBJ2-7, with D maybe TRBD1 (6 bases). Germline loops: CDR1 LNHDA, CDR2 SQIVND (reference sequence). V lost 1 base and J lost 3, with 7 bases in between. The CDR3 runs 13 residues. The CDR3 nucleotides read TGTGCCAGTAGTATAGGGACAGTCTACGAGCAGTACTTC. This encodes CASSIGTVYEQYF.

This chain connects TRBV23-1 to TRBJ2-5; D is possibly TRBD2 (6 bases). TRBV23-1 qualifies as an ORF whose function is uncertain. The CDR3 is 19 amino acids. Trimming removed 1 base from V and 2 bases from J, with 23 bases in between. This CDR3 reads CASSQWGEIFGTRQETQYF. DNA for the CDR3: TGCGCCAGCAGTCAATGGGGGGAAATATTTGGAACTCGACAAGAGACCCAGTACTTC.

This chain connects TRBV25-1 to TRBJ1-2; perhaps TRBD1 as D (5 bases). The CDR3 covers 14 residues. Trimming pared 5 bases from V and 4 bases from J, leaving 14 bases between. Germline V gene lookup returns CDR1 MGHDK and CDR2 SYGVNS. Written as DNA, the CDR3 is TGTGCCAGCAGTTACCTCGACAGTTTCTATGGCTACACCTTC. Translation gives CASSYLDSFYGYTF.

This sequence joins TRBV28 and TRBJ2-7; D is perhaps TRBD1 (6 bases). V dropped 7 bases and J dropped 0 bases, with 13 bases sitting between them. The CDR3 is 14 residues long. In germline, CDR1 is MDHEN, CDR2 SYDVKM. The DNA for the CDR3 is TGTGCCAGCATTCAGGGGACCCTCTCCTACGAGCAGTACTTC. Residues: CASIQGTLSYEQYF.